This section outlines one TCR beta chain sequence together with its context. Germline-derived CDR1 and CDR2 are MDHEN and SYDVKM. Trimming cost V 5 bases and J 0 bases, with 11 bases left between them. The CDR3 extends over 15 amino acids. The sample originates from a study of blood T cell repertoires in COVID-19. Only in-frame clones appear in the TCRdb table, and some are missing; sequencing was by immunoSEQ multiplex PCR. The sample carries over 200,000 clones, 70% to 90% recorded once. Sequencing was performed on PBMCs or T cells enriched from blood (not recorded which). The V gene is TRBV28, the J gene TRBJ2-1; D unresolved. The TCR sequence derives from a man aged 30-40 years who had recovered from COVID-19. CDR3 loop: CASSPSWSSYNEQFF. The CDR3 DNA sequence: TGTGCCAGCAGTCCAAGCTGGAGCTCCTACAATGAGCAGTTCTTC. Looking up the rest from reference TRBV28 and TRBJ2-1 gives the full variable domain: DVKVTQSSRYLVKRTGEKVFLECVQDMDHENMFWYRQDPGLGLRLIYFSYDVKMKEKGDIPEGYSVSREKKERFSLILESASTNQTSMYLCASSPSWSSYNEQFFGPGTRLTVL.